Included here is one TCR beta chain sequence, with context. The data were obtained in a study of cytomegalovirus exposure and HLA in healthy donors. CDR1 and CDR2 (germline): MNHNS, SASEGT. The J segment lost 4 bases and the V segment lost 8 bases, leaving 13 bases of the junction unmatched. This CDR3 has 15 residues. The study ran its PCR with 60 Vbeta and 13 Jbeta primers. The protocol was immunoSEQ multiplex PCR, while the TCRdb copy is restricted to in-frame clones and leaves out a portion. There are under 150,000 clones in the sample; roughly 9% occur only once, and about 7.5% lies in the top ten.

The sample was PBMCs. This clonotype originated in a middle-aged woman in good health and CMV-seropositive. The gene calls are TRBV6-1 and TRBJ1-1, with 7 bases that match TRBD1. The CDR3 nucleotides read TGTGCCAGCCGGGCGGGACAGACCTTGCTCACTGAAGCTTTCTTT. This sequence encodes CASRAGQTLLTEAFF.